Listed here are 4 T cell receptor beta chains from one sample, sequenced in a study of T cells in localized non-small cell lung cancer. Assay used: immunoSEQ multiplex PCR; TCRdb lists only in-frame clones, some missing. The sample lists about 3,200 clones, about 31% occurring once. The source material was lung tumor tissue, sampled before any cancer treatment. Receptors originate from a man aged 40-75 years with stage III lung adenocarcinoma.

The chain recombines TRBV19 with TRBJ1-6; D not certain. V lost 6 bases and J lost 7, with 7 bases in between. The CDR3 loop spans 12 amino acids. CDR1 and CDR2 (germline): LNHDA, SQIVND (reference sequence). DNA for the CDR3: TGTGCCAGTAGCACCCTCAATTCACCCCTCCACTTT. Amino acids: CASSTLNSPLHF.

The gene calls are TRBV28 and TRBJ2-7; 11 nucleotides line up with TRBD1. The CDR3 extends over 13 amino acids. The ends lost 5 bases at V and 5 bases at J; junction bases unmatched: 2. CDR1 and CDR2 from the germline V gene are MDHEN and SYDVKM. In nucleotides, the CDR3 is TGTGCCAGCAGTGAGGACAGGGGGCACGAGCAGTACTTC. Protein product: CASSEDRGHEQYF.

This clone occurred once. V gene TRBV19 combines with J gene TRBJ2-2; either TRBD1 or TRBD2 may fit D (6 bases each). V was shortened by 5 bases and J by 3 bases, with 16 bases between the two germline ends. The V gene's germline CDR1 is LNHDA and CDR2 SQIVND (reference sequence). The CDR3 length is 16 residues. The CDR3, as DNA: TGTGCCAGTAGTTTATATGGGGGGCCCTACACCGGGGAGCTGTTTTTT. Protein sequence: CASSLYGGPYTGELFF.

The chain employs TRBV29-1 and TRBJ2-3, with a possible D match to TRBD1 (6 bases). The germline V gene encodes CDR1 SQVTM and CDR2 ANQGSEA. V was shortened by 3 bases and J by 6 bases, with 13 bases between the two germline ends. This CDR3 region has 13 residues. This CDR3 reads CSVEGAITDTQYF. CDR3 coding DNA: TGCAGCGTTGAGGGGGCTATAACGGATACGCAGTATTTT.